One and the same sample provided the 30 T cell receptor beta chains below, sequenced in a study of CD8+ T cells in alopecia areata. Following extraction, RNA underwent reverse transcription to cDNA, which served as the sequencing template. Clones were read by immunoSEQ multiplex PCR, and TCRdb kept only the in-frame ones, dropping some. The sample lists around 270,000 clones, nearly 60% occurring once. This sample's treatment: oral pan-JAK inhibitor, 5-10 mg twice daily. The sequencing here drew on CD4+ T cells sorted from blood, taken at week 24, from a patient treated with tofacitinib. The receptors come from a human donor with alopecia areata.

This clone was picked up a small number of times. The J gene is TRBJ2-3, the V gene TRBV19, with D uncertain. The CDR3 consists of 13 residues. The V gene's germline CDR1 is LNHDA and CDR2 SQIVND (reference sequence). V dropped 5 bases and J dropped 3 bases, with 9 bases sitting between them. DNA for the CDR3: TGTGCCAGTAGTCCCGGCCGAACAGATACGCAGTATTTT. Its translation is CASSPGRTDTQYF.

V usage is TRBV5-6 and J usage is TRBJ2-7; the match to TRBD1 covers 7 bases. V lost 4 bases to trimming and J lost 6 bases; unmatched junction nucleotides: 10. The CDR3 spans 14 residues. Germline lookup yields CDR1 SGHDT and CDR2 YYEEEE. CDR3 sequence reads: CASSTGDSQLEQYF. In DNA, the CDR3 is TGTGCCAGCAGCACAGGGGACAGTCAGCTCGAGCAGTACTTC.

In DNA form, the CDR3 reads TGTGCCAGCAGCTTAGGGTCGGGACACAATCAGCCCCAGCATTTT. It encodes CASSLGSGHNQPQHF. The chain is built from TRBV7-9 and TRBJ1-5; the D gene is possibly TRBD1 (6 bases). This CDR3 region has 15 residues. Per germline, CDR1 SEHNR and CDR2 FQNEAQ (reference sequence). Trimming left V 1 base short and J 3 bases short, with 10 bases between.

At least ten counts were recorded for this clone. Other DNA sequences in the sample encode the same CDR3. This chain links TRBV4-3 with TRBJ1-1; TRBD1 agrees at 8 bases. The CDR3 totals 14 residues. J was trimmed by 4 bases and V by 4 bases; bases with no gene match: 5. Germline CDR1 reads LGHNA; CDR2 reads YSLEER. The CDR3 DNA is TGCGCCAGCAGCCTGGACAGGGCTTCCACTGAAGCTTTCTTT. Protein product: CASSLDRASTEAFF.

This clone has a handful of counts. J is TRBJ2-5 and V is TRBV7-9; D is uncertain. Trimming took 5 bases from V and 7 from J, leaving 17 bases between them. The V gene's germline CDR1 is SEHNR and CDR2 FQNEAQ (reference sequence). The CDR3 is made up of 14 amino acids. The DNA for the CDR3 is TGTGCCAGCAGCCCCCGGCGTGTTTCGGGGACCCAGTACTTC. Translated, it gives CASSPRRVSGTQYF.

The chain's CDR3 is CASSYSRSTEAFF. In DNA form, the CDR3 reads TGTGCCAGCAGTTACAGCAGATCCACTGAAGCTTTCTTT. The genes are TRBV6-5 and TRBJ1-1; no definite D call. CDR3 length: 13 residues. Germline V gene data show CDR1 as MNHEY and CDR2 as SVGAGI. V lost 2 bases to trimming and J lost 4 bases, with 8 bases between them.

The chain carries TRBV29-1 and TRBJ1-1; D unresolved. V dropped 4 bases and J dropped 5 bases, with 14 bases sitting between them. The CDR3 sequence is 13 residues long. Germline V gene lookup returns CDR1 SQVTM and CDR2 ANQGSEA. The CDR3 region has the DNA TGCAGCGTTGTAGGCAGGTTGGGGACTGAAGCTTTCTTT. This encodes CSVVGRLGTEAFF.

The chain joins TRBV4-1 to TRBJ2-1, with TRBD2 as a possible D gene (6 bases). V dropped 0 bases and J dropped 2 bases, with 11 bases sitting between them. CDR1 MGHRA and CDR2 YSYEKL come from the germline V gene. The CDR3 covers 16 residues. The CDR3 protein is CASSQDWAGTYNEQFF. CDR3 nucleotide sequence: TGCGCCAGCAGCCAAGATTGGGCGGGGACCTACAATGAGCAGTTCTTC.

V usage is TRBV6-5 and J usage is TRBJ2-7; D perhaps matches TRBD2 (5 bases). Trimming cost V 2 bases and J 4 bases, with 18 bases left between them. This CDR3 contains 16 residues. Germline V gives CDR1 MNHEY, CDR2 SVGAGI. The CDR3: CASSYPERAVRYEQYF. Written as DNA, the CDR3 is TGTGCCAGCAGTTACCCTGAGAGGGCTGTCAGGTACGAGCAGTACTTC.

This sequence joins TRBV6-6 and TRBJ2-7; 7 positions match TRBD2. Germline V CDR1 and CDR2: MNHNY, SVGAGI (reference sequence). The V gene end was trimmed by 6 bases and the J gene end by 5 bases; junction bases not matched to a gene: 16. The CDR3 spans 16 residues. The CDR3: CASSPGGSREFNEQYF. DNA for the CDR3: TGTGCCAGCAGCCCGGGGGGTAGCCGTGAGTTCAACGAGCAGTACTTC.

This chain joins TRBV4-2 and TRBJ1-2; D unresolved. Germline assignment: CDR1 LGHNA and CDR2 YNFKEQ. The CDR3 contains 14 residues. Trimming shortened V by 0 bases and J by 5 bases, and 10 bases separated the two germline ends. The CDR3 loop is CASSQDREAYGYTF. The CDR3 DNA is TGTGCCAGCAGCCAAGATAGGGAGGCGTATGGCTACACCTTC.

The V and J genes are TRBV30 and TRBJ2-3, with D perhaps TRBD2 (6 bases). The ends were cut back, 3 bases at V and 2 bases at J, with 12 bases in the middle. Germline V gene data show CDR1 as GTSNPN and CDR2 as SVGIG (reference sequence). This CDR3 region has 14 residues. The DNA for the CDR3 is TGTGCCTGGAGGGGGACTCTCCCCACAGATACGCAGTATTTT. Translation: CAWRGTLPTDTQYF.

The chain recombines TRBV30 with TRBJ1-5, with D perhaps matching TRBD1 (5 bases). The CDR3 spans 17 residues. In germline, CDR1 is GTSNPN, CDR2 SVGIG (reference sequence). Trimming pared 1 base from V and 1 base from J, leaving 17 bases between. The CDR3: CAWSGGRGIGSNQPQHF. In DNA, the CDR3 is TGTGCCTGGAGTGGGGGACGGGGTATTGGGAGCAATCAGCCCCAGCATTTT. The full variable domain, rest sourced from reference TRBV30 and TRBJ1-5, is SQTIHQWPATLVQPVGSPLSLECTVEGTSNPNLYWYRQAAGRGLQLLFYSVGIGQISSEVPQNLSASRPQDRQFILSSKKLLLSDSGFYLCAWSGGRGIGSNQPQHFGDGTRLSIL.

This clone was observed a few times. The chain couples TRBV29-1 to TRBJ1-2; 8 bases agree with TRBD1. The V segment lost 7 bases and the J segment 8 bases; nucleotides outside the gene matches: 12. The CDR3 consists of 13 residues. CDR1 is SQVTM and CDR2 is ANQGSEA in the germline V gene. The CDR3 spells CSAQEQGGVGYTF. The CDR3 DNA reads TGCAGCGCCCAAGAACAGGGGGGAGTCGGCTACACCTTC.

The chain couples TRBV28 to TRBJ1-5; 8 nucleotides agree with TRBD1. This CDR3 region has 14 residues. Germline V gene data show CDR1 as MDHEN and CDR2 as SYDVKM. V was pared by 11 bases and J by 6 bases, with 12 bases of the junction left unmatched. The CDR3 is CAGSTGDRSQPQHF. The CDR3 DNA follows: TGTGCCGGTTCGACAGGGGATCGTAGTCAGCCCCAGCATTTT.

The chain recombines TRBV5-1 with TRBJ2-3; a possible D gene is TRBD2 (6 bases). Trimming left V 0 bases short and J 4 bases short, with 18 bases between. The CDR3 is 17 amino acids. Germline V CDR1 and CDR2: SGHRS, YFSETQ. The CDR3 nucleotides read TGCGCCAGCAGCTTGGAGGGCCGGCGGGGCTCATCAGATACGCAGTATTTT. Its translation is CASSLEGRRGSSDTQYF.

This clone was counted only a few times. The V gene is TRBV18, the J gene TRBJ2-1; 8 bases match TRBD1. The germline CDR1 and CDR2 sequences are KGHSH and LQKENI. CDR3 length: 15 amino acids. The J segment lost 9 bases and the V segment lost 3 bases, leaving 10 bases of the junction unmatched. For the CDR3, the DNA is TGTGCCAGCTCACCGGGACAGGTGGGTCTGGGTGAGCAGTTCTTC. Translated: CASSPGQVGLGEQFF.

The gene calls are TRBV2 and TRBJ2-6; the match to TRBD1 covers 7 bases. CDR1 is SNHLY, CDR2 FYNNEI, per germline. With 6 bases clipped from V and 4 bases from J, the junction kept 9 bases outside the gene matches. This CDR3 comprises 16 residues. In nucleotides, the CDR3 is TGTGCCAGCAGCGTAGGGACAGCCAGGGGGGCCAACGTCCTGACTTTC. Encoded protein: CASSVGTARGANVLTF.

CDR3 sequence reads: CASSWADGYTF. The CDR3 bases are TGTGCCAGCAGCTGGGCCGATGGCTACACCTTC. The rearrangement links TRBV5-4 to TRBJ1-2; no definite D call. Trimming removed 3 bases at V and 6 bases at J, with 6 bases between. This CDR3 is built from 11 residues. CDR1 and CDR2 from the germline V gene are SGHNT and YYREEE (reference sequence). The entire variable domain, with the rest obtained from reference TRBV5-4 and TRBJ1-2, is as follows: ETGVTQSPTHLIKTRGQQVTLRCSSQSGHNTVSWYQQALGQGPQFIFQYYREEENGRGNFPPRFSGLQFPNYSSELNVNALELDDSALYLCASSWADGYTFGSGTRLTVV.

V and J are TRBV7-2 and TRBJ2-7; 7 bases agree with TRBD2. This CDR3 contains 14 residues. The ends lost 5 bases at V and 0 bases at J; junction bases unmatched: 4. The germline gives CDR1 SGHTA, CDR2 FQGNSA. CDR3 protein: CASSTRTSSYEQYF. In nucleotides, the CDR3 is TGTGCCAGCAGCACCCGGACTAGCTCCTACGAGCAGTACTTC.

This clone has a single count. The CDR3 DNA reads as TGTGCCTGGAGACGAACAGGGAACACTGAAGCTTTCTTT. Amino acids: CAWRRTGNTEAFF. The chain carries TRBV30 and TRBJ1-1; maybe TRBD1 (5 bases). The CDR3 contains 13 residues. Trimming stripped 3 bases from V and 1 base from J, with 9 bases between. The germline CDR1 and CDR2 sequences are GTSNPN and SVGIG (reference sequence).

This clone was detected only a few times. The genes are TRBV28 and TRBJ2-7; 7 nucleotides agree with TRBD1. Trimming cost V 6 bases and J 3 bases; bases outside gene matches: 2. Per the germline V gene, CDR1 is MDHEN and CDR2 is SYDVKM. CDR3 length: 12 residues. CDR3 coding DNA: TGTGCCAGCAGGGACAGGCGCTACGAGCAGTACTTC. It specifies CASRDRRYEQYF.

The rearrangement links TRBV9 to TRBJ1-2; possibly TRBD1 for D (5 bases). The CDR3 extends over 14 amino acids. Germline CDR1 reads SGDLS; CDR2 reads YYNGEE. The germline V and J ends were trimmed by 3 bases and 8 bases, with 17 bases remaining between them. CDR3 region: CASSARTGGGGYTF. The CDR3 DNA reads as TGTGCCAGCAGCGCTCGAACGGGGGGAGGCGGCTACACCTTC.

The chain combines TRBV4-1 with TRBJ1-2; D not resolved. The CDR3 is 14 amino acids. Between the trimmed V and J ends, which lost 0 bases and 4 bases, there was a span of 9 bases. Germline V gene lookup returns CDR1 MGHRA and CDR2 YSYEKL. The CDR3 reads CASSQDHRSYGYTF. In nucleotides, the CDR3 is TGCGCCAGCAGCCAAGACCATCGAAGCTATGGCTACACCTTC.

The V call is TRBV4-3, the J call TRBJ2-3, with TRBD2 identical over 7 bases. The V segment lost 1 base and the J segment 0 bases; nucleotides outside the gene matches: 7. Germline-derived CDR1 and CDR2 are LGHNA and YSLEER. The CDR3 is 17 residues long. In DNA, the CDR3 is TGCGCCAGCAGCCAAGGTCCTTTGGGGGGGAGCACAGATACGCAGTATTTT. The encoded protein is CASSQGPLGGSTDTQYF.

This sequence joins TRBV29-1 and TRBJ2-7, with TRBD1 matching over 7 bases. The CDR3 extends over 14 amino acids. Germline lookup yields CDR1 SQVTM and CDR2 ANQGSEA. The V and J ends lost 3 bases and 0 bases, in that order; junction bases with no gene match: 5. CDR3 sequence reads: CSVDITGASYEQYF. The DNA for the CDR3 is TGCAGCGTTGACATAACAGGGGCCTCCTACGAGCAGTACTTC.

The chain uses TRBV15 and TRBJ2-3, with D possibly matching TRBD1 (5 bases). Germline values: CDR1 LNHNV, CDR2 YYDKDF (reference sequence). The V end was cut by 0 bases, the J end by 5 bases, with 6 bases between. The CDR3 contains 13 residues. CDR3 bases: TGTGCCACCAGCAGAGATCAGGGAGATACGCAGTATTTT. This codes for CATSRDQGDTQYF.

This clone was counted only a few times. The J gene is TRBJ2-2, the V gene TRBV29-1; D possibly corresponds to TRBD1 (5 bases). CDR1 SQVTM and CDR2 ANQGSEA come from the germline V gene. Trimming removed 4 bases at V and 3 bases at J, with 12 bases between. The CDR3 sequence is 14 residues long. Here the CDR3 reads CSVGKQVYTGELFF. Written as DNA, the CDR3 is TGCAGCGTTGGAAAACAGGTTTACACCGGGGAGCTGTTTTTT.

V gene TRBV7-2 combines with J gene TRBJ2-5; TRBD2 aligns across 16 bases. CDR1 and CDR2 from the germline V gene are SGHTA and FQGNSA. The CDR3 runs to 17 residues. The ends lost 6 bases at V and 7 bases at J; junction bases unmatched: 11. The CDR3 is CASRTGLAGGPEGTQYF. The CDR3 DNA follows: TGTGCCAGCAGGACGGGACTAGCGGGGGGGCCGGAGGGGACCCAGTACTTC.

The chain uses TRBV7-2 and TRBJ2-1; D possibly uses TRBD1 or TRBD2 (5 bases each). CDR1 and CDR2 from the germline V gene are SGHTA and FQGNSA. The V and J ends lost 7 bases and 0 bases respectively, with 7 bases between them. This CDR3 has 13 amino acids. CDR3 amino acids: CASKGSSYNEQFF. For the CDR3, the DNA is TGTGCCAGCAAGGGGAGCTCCTACAATGAGCAGTTCTTC.